The 10 T cell receptor beta chains in this list originate from one sample, sequenced in a study of shared T cell receptors in the human thymus. Method: immunoSEQ multiplex PCR; TCRdb's copy keeps in-frame clones and lacks some. The data contain approximately 730,000 clones, approximately 85% of them singletons. This same sample was also part of a study on human thymus T cells.

Material for sequencing was thymocytes. These receptors were taken from a girl under three years old with a congenital heart defect.

V gene TRBV11-2 combines with J gene TRBJ2-3; 8 nucleotides match TRBD2. Germline V gene sequence: CDR1 SGHAT, CDR2 FQNNGV. Losses at the gene ends were 1 base for V and 0 bases for J; bases not matched to a gene: 12. This CDR3 is 19 amino acids long. CDR3 coding DNA: TGTGCCAGCAGCTTAGTCCCATGGGGGGCGGGGGGCAGCACAGATACGCAGTATTTT. Its protein product is CASSLVPWGAGGSTDTQYF.

V usage is TRBV7-2 and J usage is TRBJ1-1; 7 nucleotides agree with TRBD1. The trim removed 1 base at V and 4 bases at J, leaving 3 bases unmatched. The CDR3 totals 14 residues. Per germline, CDR1 SGHTA and CDR2 FQGNSA. CDR3 coding DNA: TGTGCCAGCAGCTTAGTAGGGGGCCCCACTGAAGCTTTCTTT. It specifies CASSLVGGPTEAFF.

This chain connects TRBV7-9 to TRBJ1-2, with 11 bases aligning to TRBD1. Germline assignment: CDR1 SEHNR and CDR2 FQNEAQ (reference sequence). With 5 bases clipped from V and 7 bases from J, the junction kept 18 bases outside the gene matches. There are 18 residues in the CDR3. CDR3 region: CASSPEGQGVPSSLGYTF. As DNA, the CDR3 is TGTGCCAGCAGCCCGGAGGGACAGGGGGTTCCGTCTTCTCTTGGCTACACCTTC.

In its sample, this clone was seen once. The chain employs TRBV29-1 and TRBJ2-7; tentative D call: TRBD1 (6 bases). The ends were cut back, 6 bases at V and 0 bases at J, with 12 bases in the middle. The CDR3 is made up of 13 amino acids. From germline, CDR1 is SQVTM and CDR2 ANQGSEA. This chain's CDR3 is CSVRGLSSYEQYF. DNA for the CDR3: TGCAGCGTGAGGGGGTTAAGCTCCTACGAGCAGTACTTC.

V is TRBV7-9 and J is TRBJ2-3, with TRBD1 matching over 8 bases. The V segment lost 11 bases and the J segment 0 bases; nucleotides outside the gene matches: 7. The CDR3 loop spans 14 amino acids. Germline loops: CDR1 SEHNR, CDR2 FQNEAQ (reference sequence). The chain's CDR3 is CALAWTGSTDTQYF. The CDR3 DNA reads as TGTGCCTTAGCTTGGACAGGGAGCACAGATACGCAGTATTTT. The complete variable domain, with remaining parts taken from reference TRBV7-9 and TRBJ2-3, reads DTGVSQNPRHKITKRGQNVTFRCDPISEHNRLYWYRQTLGQGPEFLTYFQNEAQLEKSRLLSDRFSAERPKGSFSTLEIQRTEQGDSAMYLCALAWTGSTDTQYFGPGTRLTVL.

In this sample, this clone turned up a few times. This chain links TRBV5-6 with TRBJ1-1, with 8 nucleotides matching TRBD1. The CDR3 contains 15 residues. Losses at the gene ends were 1 base for V and 3 bases for J; bases not matched to a gene: 5. Looked up from germline, CDR1 is SGHDT and CDR2 is YYEEEE. The DNA for the CDR3 is TGTGCCAGCAGCTTGTTGTCAGGGGGCGACACTGAAGCTTTCTTT. Protein: CASSLLSGGDTEAFF. Based on the CDR3 plus reference TRBV5-6 and TRBJ1-1, the full variable domain is DAGVTQSPTHLIKTRGQQVTLRCSPKSGHDTVSWYQQALGQGPQFIFQYYEEEERQRGNFPDRFSGHQFPNYSSELNVNALLLGDSALYLCASSLLSGGDTEAFFGQGTRLTVV.

The chain has TRBV9 and TRBJ2-7; D is possibly TRBD2 (5 bases). Germline CDR1 SGDLS, CDR2 YYNGEE. This CDR3 has 14 residues. Trimming took off 0 bases at V and 5 bases at J, with 12 bases between the two ends. The CDR3 spells CASSVVRDSHEQYF. In DNA form, the CDR3 reads TGTGCCAGCAGCGTAGTCCGGGATAGCCACGAGCAGTACTTC.

V and J are TRBV19 and TRBJ2-7; TRBD1 matches 7 bases. Germline V gene sequence: CDR1 LNHDA, CDR2 SQIVND (reference sequence). The CDR3 runs 16 residues. V gave up 6 bases and J gave up 0 bases; unmatched junction bases: 11. CDR3 in amino acids: CASSSQGPLSSYEQYF. CDR3 DNA sequence: TGTGCCAGTAGCTCACAGGGGCCTCTAAGCTCCTACGAGCAGTACTTC.

V gene TRBV10-3 combines with J gene TRBJ1-2, with TRBD1 matching 7 bases. The CDR3 is 16 amino acids. Trimming at V came to 0 bases and at J to 6 bases, leaving 10 bases not matched to a gene. Germline V gene sequence: CDR1 ENHRY, CDR2 SYGVKD. This CDR3 reads CAISESLRQGADGYTF. The CDR3 DNA reads as TGTGCCATCAGTGAGTCTTTGAGACAGGGCGCTGATGGCTACACCTTC.

The rearrangement joins TRBV18 to TRBJ2-2, with TRBD2 identical over 9 bases. J gave up 1 base and V 1 base, and 4 bases lay outside the gene matches. Germline lookup yields CDR1 KGHSH and CDR2 LQKENI. The CDR3 has 17 residues. The CDR3 region is CASSPRTSEMNTGELFF. The CDR3 DNA is TGTGCCAGCTCACCACGGACTAGCGAGATGAACACCGGGGAGCTGTTTTTT.